The 27 T cell receptor beta chains listed next were all sequenced from one sample in a study of metastatic and nonmetastatic thyroid tumors. TCRdb re-called clones via MiXCR from the PCR reads. Of approximately 20,000 clones listed, over 9.5% are singletons. No treatment of any kind had been given to any patient before thyroid surgery. Sequenced material: blood. These receptor sequences come from a female donor with papillary thyroid cancer or a benign thyroid nodule (not recorded which). Some clones in this sample may be carry-over from other donors' samples.

This clone came up many times. The V and J genes are TRBV19 and TRBJ2-4, with D perhaps given as TRBD1 or TRBD2 (5 bases each). Germline values: CDR1 LNHDA, CDR2 SQIVND (reference sequence). The CDR3 covers 15 residues. Trimming pared 2 bases from V and 9 bases from J, leaving 17 bases between. In DNA form, the CDR3 reads TGTGCCAGTAGTATAAGAAGAGGGGCTCAAAGCATTCAGTACTTC. Encoded protein: CASSIRRGAQSIQYF.

Ten or more counts support this clone. The chain is built from TRBV20-1 and TRBJ1-5; no firm D call. V was shortened by 3 bases and J by 5 bases, with 8 bases between the two germline ends. The CDR3 totals 12 residues. Germline V CDR1 and CDR2: DFQATT, SNEGSKA (reference sequence). CDR3: CSAREGDQPQHF. The CDR3 coding sequence is TGCAGTGCTAGGGAAGGAGATCAGCCCCAGCATTTT.

To note about this clone: This may be a read error, as it is one base from a much larger clone. The rearrangement links TRBV9 to TRBJ2-3, with 10 bases that match TRBD1. Germline lookup yields CDR1 SGDLS and CDR2 YYNGEE. There are 16 residues in the CDR3. CDR3 coding DNA: TGTGCCAGCAGCGCTCAAGCGGGACAGGGGAGAGATACGCATTATTTT. It encodes CASSAQAGQGRDTHYF.

This clone was detected ten times or more. The chain uses TRBV20-1 and TRBJ2-7; 13 nucleotides line up with TRBD2. This CDR3 region has 15 residues. The junction had 4 bases not matched to a gene; V was cut back by 1 base and J by 4 bases. The V gene's germline CDR1 is DFQATT and CDR2 SNEGSKA (reference sequence). The CDR3 loop reads CSARGWTSGGYEQYF. The CDR3 nucleotides are TGCAGTGCTAGAGGATGGACTAGCGGGGGTTACGAGCAGTACTTC.

As to this clone: Given a much more abundant clone one base away, this may be a read error. The rearrangement uses TRBV4-3 and TRBJ1-1; TRBD1 aligns across 8 bases. This CDR3 is 14 amino acids long. Per the germline V gene, CDR1 is LGHNA and CDR2 is YSLEER. CDR3 DNA sequence: TGCGCCAGCAGCCAACTCGACAGGGGCACTGGAGCTTTCTTT. It yields the protein CASSQLDRGTGAFF.

This clone was seen many times. The V gene is TRBV19, the J gene TRBJ2-2, with D possibly matching TRBD2 (5 bases). Between the trimmed V and J ends, which lost 5 bases and 6 bases, there was a span of 22 bases. The CDR3 totals 17 residues. Germline loops: CDR1 LNHDA, CDR2 SQIVND (reference sequence). CDR3 protein: CASSSLTTVAGAGELFF. The CDR3 DNA is TGTGCCAGTAGTTCCCTGACTACTGTAGCAGGCGCCGGGGAGCTGTTTTTT.

This clone was detected many times. The rearrangement joins TRBV6-5 to TRBJ1-4; D gene unclear. Trimming took off 2 bases at V and 8 bases at J, with 9 bases between the two ends. This CDR3 contains 13 residues. Looked up from germline, CDR1 is MNHEY and CDR2 is SVGAGI. This CDR3 is CASSYGFGEKLFF. CDR3 coding DNA: TGTGCCAGCAGTTACGGGTTTGGGGAAAAACTGTTTTTT.

Notes on this clone: A read error may explain this, as a much larger clone is one base away. The rearrangement joins TRBV5-6 to TRBJ1-1; D call uncertain. The CDR3 totals 13 residues. Germline V gives CDR1 SGHDT, CDR2 YYEEEE. Between the trimmed V and J ends, which lost 4 bases and 1 base, there was a span of 8 bases. CDR3 sequence (DNA): TGTGCCAGCAGCCCCCAGGCGAACACTGAAGCTTTCTTT. Its translation is CASSPQANTEAFF.

This clone was detected ten times or more. The chain employs TRBV12-3 or TRBV12-4 and TRBJ1-2; perhaps TRBD1 as D (6 bases). The CDR3 length is 16 residues. Trimming took 1 base from V and 7 from J, leaving 19 bases between them. CDR3 sequence reads: CASSLVQGGGRRGYTF. The DNA of the CDR3 is TGTGCCAGCAGTTTAGTGCAAGGGGGGGGGAGACGTGGCTACACCTTC.

In this sample, this clone turned up many times. The rearrangement links TRBV20-1 to TRBJ2-1; perhaps TRBD2 as D (6 bases). The CDR3 sequence is 13 residues long. V gave up 6 bases and J gave up 4 bases, with 13 bases separating them. The V gene's germline CDR1 is DFQATT and CDR2 SNEGSKA (reference sequence). CDR3 nucleotides: TGCAGTGCCAGGAGTCGGGGGTACAATGAGCAGTTCTTC. Translated, it gives CSARSRGYNEQFF.

This clone rates as medium-sized (0.01 to 0.1%). The V gene is TRBV15, the J gene TRBJ1-5; TRBD1 matches at 9 bases. This CDR3 spans 14 amino acids. Germline V gene lookup returns CDR1 LNHNV and CDR2 YYDKDF (reference sequence). V was pared by 8 bases and J by 0 bases, with 2 bases of the junction left unmatched. The CDR3 region has the DNA TGTGCCACCTGGACAGGGGATAGCAATCAGCCCCAGCATTTT. This translates into CATWTGDSNQPQHF.

Concerning this clone: The junction shows a germline mismatch at one end, possibly a read error. Additional DNA sequences in this sample encode the identical CDR3. This chain joins TRBV20-1 and TRBJ1-6; tentative D call: TRBD1 (5 bases). This CDR3 has 15 residues. Germline CDR1 and CDR2: DFQATT and SNEGSKA (reference sequence). The chain's CDR3 is CSARDRQGARSPLHF. The CDR3 nucleotides are TGCAGTGCTAGAGATCGGCAGGGTGCGAGGTCACCTCTCCACTTT.

This clone was detected many times. In DNA, the CDR3 is TGTGCCAGTCACTCTGGAAACACCATATATTTT. Translation gives CASHSGNTIYF. This sequence joins TRBV3-1 and TRBJ1-3, with D unresolved. Trimming pared 9 bases from V and 0 bases from J, leaving 3 bases between. This CDR3 is built from 11 residues. Per germline, CDR1 LGHDT and CDR2 YNNKEL (reference sequence). Supplemented by reference TRBV3-1 and TRBJ1-3, the full variable domain reads DTAVSQTPKYLVTQMGNDKSIKCEQNLGHDTMYWYKQDSKKFLKIMFSYNNKELIINETVPNRFSPKSPDKAHLNLHINSLELGDSAVYFCASHSGNTIYFGEGSWLTVV.

This clone was seen many times. The chain carries TRBV11-2 and TRBJ2-2; a possible D gene is TRBD2 (7 bases). The CDR3 loop spans 16 amino acids. Trimming cost V 0 bases and J 4 bases, with 12 bases left between them. Germline-derived CDR1 and CDR2 are SGHAT and FQNNGV. The CDR3 region has the DNA TGTGCCAGCAGCTTAGACGGGGGGCCTAGCACCGGGGAGCTGTTTTTT. Translated, it gives CASSLDGGPSTGELFF.

This clone was picked up a small number of times. A much larger clonotype is one base distant, so this may be a read error. V and J are TRBV2 and TRBJ1-4; no firm D call. CDR1 SNHLY and CDR2 FYNNEI come from the germline V gene. V lost 5 bases and J lost 8, with 9 bases in between. The length of the CDR3 is 12 residues. In DNA, the CDR3 is TGTGCCAGCAGTCCCCAGGTCGAAAAACTGTTTTTT. Its translation is CASSPQVEKLFF.

This clone was found many times. This chain links TRBV29-1 with TRBJ1-2; D may be TRBD1 (6 bases). V was trimmed by 6 bases and J by 5 bases, leaving 19 bases between them. The CDR3 covers 14 residues. CDR1 is SQVTM and CDR2 is ANQGSEA in the germline V gene. CDR3 sequence reads: CSVEIGQRGYGYTF. For the CDR3, the DNA is TGCAGCGTCGAAATAGGACAGCGAGGGTATGGCTACACCTTC.

This clone was counted many times. The chain recombines TRBV20-1 with TRBJ1-5; 7 nucleotides match TRBD1. Germline V CDR1 and CDR2: DFQATT, SNEGSKA (reference sequence). J lost 5 bases, V lost 3 bases, and 7 bases had no gene match. The CDR3 consists of 14 residues. CDR3 sequence (DNA): TGCAGTGCTAGGGAGGGACAGTGGGATCAGCCCCAGCATTTT. It translates to CSAREGQWDQPQHF.

This clone occurred many times. This sequence joins TRBV14 and TRBJ1-4; TRBD1 matches 7 bases. V lost 3 bases to trimming and J lost 8 bases; unmatched junction nucleotides: 6. CDR1 SGHDN and CDR2 FVKESK come from the germline V gene. The CDR3 is made up of 14 amino acids. CDR3 region: CASSQQGGGEKLFF. The CDR3 DNA is TGTGCCAGCAGCCAGCAGGGGGGAGGGGAAAAACTGTTTTTT. The full variable domain, with the rest looked up from reference TRBV14 and TRBJ1-4, is EAGVTQFPSHSVIEKGQTVTLRCDPISGHDNLYWYRRVMGKEIKFLLHFVKESKQDESGMPNNRFLAERTGGTYSTLKVQPAELEDSGVYFCASSQQGGGEKLFFGSGTQLSVL.

This sequence joins TRBV11-2 and TRBJ2-2; 11 bases are shared with TRBD2. Germline trimming cut 3 bases from V and 14 bases from J; bases unmatched to any gene: 14. The germline V gene encodes CDR1 SGHAT and CDR2 FQNNGV. The CDR3 length is 16 residues. CDR3 nucleotides: TGTGCCAGCAGCTTGGGACTAGCGGCGAACACCGGTGATCTGTTTTTT. It is translated as CASSLGLAANTGDLFF.

This clone was seen repeatedly, ten times or more. The genes are TRBV9 and TRBJ2-1; 9 nucleotides match TRBD2. This CDR3 has 15 amino acids. The V gene end was trimmed by 4 bases and the J gene end by 7 bases; junction bases not matched to a gene: 9. From germline, CDR1 is SGDLS and CDR2 YYNGEE. This chain's CDR3 is CASSSHAGGLNEQFF. CDR3 nucleotide sequence: TGTGCCAGCAGCTCCCACGCGGGAGGGCTAAATGAGCAGTTCTTC.

V is TRBV5-1 and J is TRBJ1-1; D gene uncertain. Germline CDR1 and CDR2: SGHRS and YFSETQ. The CDR3 spans 16 residues. Trimming left V 0 bases short and J 0 bases short, with 12 bases between. The CDR3 here is CASSLEDGELNTEAFF. DNA of the CDR3: TGCGCCAGCAGCTTGGAGGACGGGGAGCTGAACACTGAAGCTTTCTTT.

The chain is built from TRBV10-3 and TRBJ2-3; tentative D call: TRBD2 (6 bases). CDR1 and CDR2 (germline): ENHRY, SYGVKD. Trimming removed 0 bases from V and 0 bases from J, with 13 bases in between. There are 17 residues in the CDR3. The CDR3 DNA is TGTGCCATCAGTGAGTCGCCCAGCGGGTCTAGCACAGATACGCAGTATTTT. This codes for CAISESPSGSSTDTQYF.

This clone has a count of ten or more. The genes are TRBV19 and TRBJ1-1; tentative D call: TRBD1 (5 bases). This CDR3 has 17 residues. CDR1 is LNHDA, CDR2 SQIVND, per germline (reference sequence). The V and J ends lost 3 bases and 0 bases respectively, with 17 bases between them. The chain's CDR3 is CASSIPTGLGMNTEAFF. In nucleotides, the CDR3 is TGTGCCAGTAGTATCCCGACGGGACTAGGCATGAACACTGAAGCTTTCTTT.

This clone was observed many times. The V and J genes are TRBV10-3 and TRBJ1-1, with D possibly matching TRBD1 (5 bases). CDR1 ENHRY and CDR2 SYGVKD come from the germline V gene. Trimming left V 3 bases short and J 4 bases short, with 12 bases between. CDR3 length equals 14 residues. The CDR3 DNA follows: TGTGCCATCAGTGATTTTACAGGTGGCACTGAAGCTTTCTTT. Protein: CAISDFTGGTEAFF.

The chain employs TRBV6-1 and TRBJ1-3; D uncertain. The CDR3 is 15 amino acids. Trimming took 5 bases from V and 0 from J, leaving 11 bases between them. The germline CDR1 and CDR2 sequences are MNHNS and SASEGT. DNA for the CDR3: TGTGCCAGCAGTCGTGGTATTTCCTCTGGAAACACCATATATTTT. Its translation: CASSRGISSGNTIYF.

This clone qualifies as medium-sized. The chain is built from TRBV28 and TRBJ2-2; D not certain. Germline lookup yields CDR1 MDHEN and CDR2 SYDVKM. The CDR3 sequence is 12 residues long. Trimming cost V 6 bases and J 7 bases, with 9 bases left between them. CDR3 DNA sequence: TGTGCCAGCAGCCCCCTGATCGGGGAGCTGTTTTTT. Its protein is CASSPLIGELFF.

This clone occurred many times. The chain recombines TRBV4-2 with TRBJ2-1; D unclear. Germline values: CDR1 LGHNA, CDR2 YNFKEQ. V was shortened by 4 bases and J by 3 bases, with 25 bases between the two germline ends. The CDR3 extends over 19 amino acids. CDR3 loop: CASSPRAPANPFYYNEQFF. DNA of the CDR3: TGTGCCAGCAGCCCAAGGGCCCCAGCCAACCCCTTTTACTACAATGAGCAGTTCTTC.